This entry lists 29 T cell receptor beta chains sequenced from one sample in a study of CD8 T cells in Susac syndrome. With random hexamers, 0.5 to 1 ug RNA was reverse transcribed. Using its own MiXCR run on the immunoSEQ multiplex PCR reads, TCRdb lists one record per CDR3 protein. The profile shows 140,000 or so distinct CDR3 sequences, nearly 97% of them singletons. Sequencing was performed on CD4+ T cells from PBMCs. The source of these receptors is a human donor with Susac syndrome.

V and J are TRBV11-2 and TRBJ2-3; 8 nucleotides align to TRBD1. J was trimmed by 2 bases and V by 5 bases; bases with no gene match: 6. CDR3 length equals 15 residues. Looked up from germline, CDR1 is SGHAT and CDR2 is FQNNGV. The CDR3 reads CASSLGQATTDTQYF. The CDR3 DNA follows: TGTGCCAGCAGCCTGGGACAGGCCACCACAGATACGCAGTATTTT.

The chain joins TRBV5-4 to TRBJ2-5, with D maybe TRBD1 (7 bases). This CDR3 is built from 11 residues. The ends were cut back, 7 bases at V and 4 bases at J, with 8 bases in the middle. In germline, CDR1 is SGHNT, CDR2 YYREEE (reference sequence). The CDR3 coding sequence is TGTGCCAGCCAGGGGGGAGAGACCCAGTACTTC. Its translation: CASQGGETQYF.

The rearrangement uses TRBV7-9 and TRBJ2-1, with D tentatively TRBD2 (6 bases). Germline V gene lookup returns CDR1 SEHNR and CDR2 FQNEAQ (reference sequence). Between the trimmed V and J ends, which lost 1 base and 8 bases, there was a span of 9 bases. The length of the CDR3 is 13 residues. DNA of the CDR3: TGTGCCAGCAGCTTAGGCGGGGCGGATGAGCAGTTCTTC. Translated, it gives CASSLGGADEQFF.

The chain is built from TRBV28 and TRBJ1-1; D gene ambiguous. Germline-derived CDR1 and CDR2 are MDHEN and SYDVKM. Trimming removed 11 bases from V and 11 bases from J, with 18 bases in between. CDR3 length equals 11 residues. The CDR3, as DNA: TGTGCCTCCATGGATTCCGCCAGGGCTTTCTTT. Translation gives CASMDSARAFF.

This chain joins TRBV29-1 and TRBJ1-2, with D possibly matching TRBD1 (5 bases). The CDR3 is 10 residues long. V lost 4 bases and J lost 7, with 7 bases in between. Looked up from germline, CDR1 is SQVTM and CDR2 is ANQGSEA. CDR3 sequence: CSVGDLGYTF. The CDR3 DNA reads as TGCAGCGTTGGGGACCTTGGCTACACCTTC.

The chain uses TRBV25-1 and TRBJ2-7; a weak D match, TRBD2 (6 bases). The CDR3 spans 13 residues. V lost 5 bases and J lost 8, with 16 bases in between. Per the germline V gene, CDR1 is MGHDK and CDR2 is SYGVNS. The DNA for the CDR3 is TGTGCCAGCAGTCAGGACTACCTAATGCAGCAGTACTTC. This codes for CASSQDYLMQQYF.

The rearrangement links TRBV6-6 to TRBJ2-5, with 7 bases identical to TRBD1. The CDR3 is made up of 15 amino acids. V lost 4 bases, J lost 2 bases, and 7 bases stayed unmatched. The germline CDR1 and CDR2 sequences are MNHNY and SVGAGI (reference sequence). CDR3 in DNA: TGTGCCAGCAGTTCTAATCGGGACAGTCAAGAGACCCAGTACTTC. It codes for CASSSNRDSQETQYF.

The CDR3 is CASIPPQSWGSTDTQYF. The CDR3 DNA reads TGTGCCAGCATTCCCCCGCAGTCTTGGGGGAGCACAGATACGCAGTATTTT. This chain joins TRBV12-3 or TRBV12-4 and TRBJ2-3; D possibly uses TRBD1 or TRBD2 (5 bases each). Trimming pared 7 bases from V and 0 bases from J, leaving 20 bases between. The CDR3 length is 17 residues.

The CDR3 protein is CASSRLAGGIYEQYF. The CDR3 coding sequence is TGCGCCAGCAGTCGCCTAGCGGGGGGGATCTACGAGCAGTACTTC. This chain uses TRBV4-1 with TRBJ2-7; TRBD2 aligns across 12 bases. The CDR3 spans 15 residues. J lost 3 bases, V lost 6 bases, and 6 bases had no gene match. CDR1 MGHRA and CDR2 YSYEKL come from the germline V gene.

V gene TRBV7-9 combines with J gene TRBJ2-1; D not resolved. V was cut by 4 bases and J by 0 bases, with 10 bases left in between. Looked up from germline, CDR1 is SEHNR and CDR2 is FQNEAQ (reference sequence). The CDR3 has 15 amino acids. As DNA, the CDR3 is TGTGCCAGCAGCTCAGACAAGAACTCCTACAATGAGCAGTTCTTC. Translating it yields CASSSDKNSYNEQFF.

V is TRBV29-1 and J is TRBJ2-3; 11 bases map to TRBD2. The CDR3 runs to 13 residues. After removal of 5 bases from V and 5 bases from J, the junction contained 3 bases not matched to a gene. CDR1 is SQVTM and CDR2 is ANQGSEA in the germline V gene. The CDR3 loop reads CSVLAGGQDTQYF. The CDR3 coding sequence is TGCAGCGTTTTAGCGGGGGGGCAAGATACGCAGTATTTT.

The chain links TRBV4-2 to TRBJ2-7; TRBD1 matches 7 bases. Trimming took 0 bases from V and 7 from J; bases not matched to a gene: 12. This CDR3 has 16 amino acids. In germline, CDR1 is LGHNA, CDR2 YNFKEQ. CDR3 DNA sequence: TGTGCCAGCAGCCAAGATAGGGGGCCACCTCTTTTTGAGCAGTACTTC. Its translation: CASSQDRGPPLFEQYF.

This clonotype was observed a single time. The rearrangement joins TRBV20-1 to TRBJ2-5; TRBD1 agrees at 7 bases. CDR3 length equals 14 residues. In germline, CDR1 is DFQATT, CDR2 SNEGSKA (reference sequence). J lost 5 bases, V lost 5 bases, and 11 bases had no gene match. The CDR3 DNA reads TGCAGTGCTCTCGGGACAGACCTTTCGGAGACCCAGTACTTC. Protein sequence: CSALGTDLSETQYF.

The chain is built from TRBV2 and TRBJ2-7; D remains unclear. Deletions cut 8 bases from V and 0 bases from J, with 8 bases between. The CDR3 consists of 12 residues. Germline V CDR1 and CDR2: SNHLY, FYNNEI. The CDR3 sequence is CASDTSSYEQYF. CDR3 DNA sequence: TGTGCCAGCGACACGAGCTCCTACGAGCAGTACTTC.

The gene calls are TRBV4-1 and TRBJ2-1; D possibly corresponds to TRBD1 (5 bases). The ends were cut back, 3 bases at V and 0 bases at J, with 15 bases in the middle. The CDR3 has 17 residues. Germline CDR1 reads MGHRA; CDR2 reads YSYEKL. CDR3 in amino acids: CASSQSRQTISYNEQFF. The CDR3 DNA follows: TGCGCCAGCAGCCAGAGCCGACAGACCATCTCCTACAATGAGCAGTTCTTC.

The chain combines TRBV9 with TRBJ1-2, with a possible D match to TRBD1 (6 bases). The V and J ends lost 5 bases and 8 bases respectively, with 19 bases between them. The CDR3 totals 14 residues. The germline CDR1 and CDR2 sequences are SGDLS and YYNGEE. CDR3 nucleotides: TGTGCCAGCAGTGAGAAATCCGGGACACGGGGCTACACCTTC. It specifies CASSEKSGTRGYTF. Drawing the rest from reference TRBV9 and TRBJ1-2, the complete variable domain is DSGVTQTPKHLITATGQRVTLRCSPRSGDLSVYWYQQSLDQGLQFLIQYYNGEERAKGNILERFSAQQFPDLHSELNLSSLELGDSALYFCASSEKSGTRGYTFGSGTRLTVV.

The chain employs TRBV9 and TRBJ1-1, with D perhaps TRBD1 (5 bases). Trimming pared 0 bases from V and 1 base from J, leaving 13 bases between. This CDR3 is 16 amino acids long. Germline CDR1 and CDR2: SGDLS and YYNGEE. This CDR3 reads CASSVEGVPGNTEAFF. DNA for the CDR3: TGTGCCAGCAGCGTAGAAGGGGTACCGGGGAACACTGAAGCTTTCTTT.

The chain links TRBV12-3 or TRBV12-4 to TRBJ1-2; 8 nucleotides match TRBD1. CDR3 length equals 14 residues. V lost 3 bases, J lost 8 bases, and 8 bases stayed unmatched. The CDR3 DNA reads TGTGCCAGCAGTTTCGGTCAGGGGGCGCGAGGCTACACCTTC. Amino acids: CASSFGQGARGYTF.

The CDR3 loop reads CASSDGTDDTQYF. In DNA, the CDR3 is TGTGCCAGCAGTGACGGGACAGACGATACGCAGTATTTT. This chain links TRBV25-1 with TRBJ2-3, with 7 bases matching TRBD1. CDR3 length equals 13 residues. Per the germline V gene, CDR1 is MGHDK and CDR2 is SYGVNS. J was trimmed by 6 bases and V by 3 bases; bases with no gene match: 3. Full variable domain (rest looked up from reference TRBV25-1 and TRBJ2-3): EADIYQTPRYLVIGTGKKITLECSQTMGHDKMYWYQQDPGMELHLIHYSYGVNSTEKGDLSSESTVSRIRTEHFPLTLESARPSHTSQYLCASSDGTDDTQYFGPGTRLTVL.

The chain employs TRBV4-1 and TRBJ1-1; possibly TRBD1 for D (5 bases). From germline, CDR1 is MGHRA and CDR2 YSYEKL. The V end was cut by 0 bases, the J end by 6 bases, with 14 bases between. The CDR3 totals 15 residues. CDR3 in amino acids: CASSQDPVGEAEAFF. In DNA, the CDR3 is TGCGCCAGCAGCCAAGATCCGGTGGGGGAGGCTGAAGCTTTCTTT.

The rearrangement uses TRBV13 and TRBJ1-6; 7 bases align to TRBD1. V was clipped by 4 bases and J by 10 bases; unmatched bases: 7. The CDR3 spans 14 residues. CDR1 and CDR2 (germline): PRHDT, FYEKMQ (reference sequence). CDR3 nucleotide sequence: TGTGCCAGCAGCTCCGACAGGGTCCGCTCACCCCTCCACTTT. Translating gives CASSSDRVRSPLHF.

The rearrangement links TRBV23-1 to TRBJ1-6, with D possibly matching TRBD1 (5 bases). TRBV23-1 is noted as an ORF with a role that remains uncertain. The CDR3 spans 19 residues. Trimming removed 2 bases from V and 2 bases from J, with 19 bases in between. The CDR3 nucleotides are TGCGCCAGCAGTCAACAAGGGCTCCTCAGGGTTGCCTATAATTCACCCCTCCACTTT. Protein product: CASSQQGLLRVAYNSPLHF.

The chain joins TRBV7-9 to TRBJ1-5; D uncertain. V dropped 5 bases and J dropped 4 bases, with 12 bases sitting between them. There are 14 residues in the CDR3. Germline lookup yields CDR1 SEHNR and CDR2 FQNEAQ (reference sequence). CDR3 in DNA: TGTGCCAGCAGCCCAGACTCGGGAAATCAGCCCCAGCATTTT. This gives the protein CASSPDSGNQPQHF.

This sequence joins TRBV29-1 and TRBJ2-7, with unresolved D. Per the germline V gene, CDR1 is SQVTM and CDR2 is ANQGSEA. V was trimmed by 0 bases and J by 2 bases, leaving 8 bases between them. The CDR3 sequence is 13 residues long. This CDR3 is CSVEDTVTYEQYF. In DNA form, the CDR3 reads TGCAGCGTTGAAGACACAGTGACCTACGAGCAGTACTTC.

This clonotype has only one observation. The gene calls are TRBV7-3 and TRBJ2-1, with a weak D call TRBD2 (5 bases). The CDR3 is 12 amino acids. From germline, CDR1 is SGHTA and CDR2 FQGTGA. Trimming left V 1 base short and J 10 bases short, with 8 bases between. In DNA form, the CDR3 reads TGTGCCAGCAGCTTAAGCGAGGGCGAGCAGTTCTTC. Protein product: CASSLSEGEQFF.

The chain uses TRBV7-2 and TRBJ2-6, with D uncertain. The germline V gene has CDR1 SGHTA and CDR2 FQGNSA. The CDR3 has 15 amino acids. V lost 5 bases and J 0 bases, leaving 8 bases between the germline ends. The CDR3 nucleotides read TGTGCCAGCAGCCCCACACGCTCTGGGGCCAACGTCCTGACTTTC. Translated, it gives CASSPTRSGANVLTF.

CDR3 coding DNA: TGTGCCAGCAGTTACAGCGCCGAGACCCAGTACTTC. It encodes CASSYSAETQYF. V usage is TRBV2 and J usage is TRBJ2-5; D gene unclear. Per germline, CDR1 SNHLY and CDR2 FYNNEI. The CDR3 has 12 amino acids. V dropped 5 bases and J dropped 5 bases, with 9 bases sitting between them.

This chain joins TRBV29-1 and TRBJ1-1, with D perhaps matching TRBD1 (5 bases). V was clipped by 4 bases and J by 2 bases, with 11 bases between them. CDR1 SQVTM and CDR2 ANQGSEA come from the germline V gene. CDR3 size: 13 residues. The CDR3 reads CSVGGRHNTEAFF. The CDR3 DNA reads TGCAGCGTTGGGGGACGGCACAACACTGAAGCTTTCTTT.

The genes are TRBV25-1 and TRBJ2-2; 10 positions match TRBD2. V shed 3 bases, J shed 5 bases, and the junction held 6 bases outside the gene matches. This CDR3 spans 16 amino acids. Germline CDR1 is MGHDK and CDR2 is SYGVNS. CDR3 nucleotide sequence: TGTGCCAGCAGTGAGCACCTACTAGCGGGGACCGGGGAGCTGTTTTTT. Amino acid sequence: CASSEHLLAGTGELFF.